This T cell receptor (beta chain) was recovered during a study of T cells after somatic rescue of genetic block. Libraries were prepared by immunoSEQ multiplex PCR; TCRdb keeps only in-frame clonotypes and omits some of them. This sample has around 70,000 clones, with 85% to 95% found just once. CDR1 LNHDA and CDR2 SQIVND come from the germline V gene (reference sequence). V lost 3 bases and J 9 bases, leaving 21 bases between the germline ends. This CDR3 spans 16 amino acids. The V gene is TRBV19, the J gene TRBJ2-1; TRBD1 is a possible D gene (6 bases). The TCR comes from a man between 40 and 49 years old. Sequenced: peripheral blood mononuclear cells (PBMCs). For the CDR3, the DNA is TGTGCCAGTAGTATTAAATCCGGGACATATGTACCTGAGCAGTTCTTC. Its translation is CASSIKSGTYVPEQFF.